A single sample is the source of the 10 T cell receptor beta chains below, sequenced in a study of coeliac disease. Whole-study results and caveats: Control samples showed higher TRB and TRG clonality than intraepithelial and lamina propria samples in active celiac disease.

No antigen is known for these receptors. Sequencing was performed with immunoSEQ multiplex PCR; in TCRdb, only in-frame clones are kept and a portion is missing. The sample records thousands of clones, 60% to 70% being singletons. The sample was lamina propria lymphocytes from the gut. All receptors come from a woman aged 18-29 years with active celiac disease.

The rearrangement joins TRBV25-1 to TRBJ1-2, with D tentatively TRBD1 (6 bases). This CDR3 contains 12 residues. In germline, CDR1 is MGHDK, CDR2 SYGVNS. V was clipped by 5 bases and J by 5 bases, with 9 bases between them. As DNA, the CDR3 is TGTGCCAGCAGTCAGGGGTGGTATGGCTACACCTTC. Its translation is CASSQGWYGYTF.

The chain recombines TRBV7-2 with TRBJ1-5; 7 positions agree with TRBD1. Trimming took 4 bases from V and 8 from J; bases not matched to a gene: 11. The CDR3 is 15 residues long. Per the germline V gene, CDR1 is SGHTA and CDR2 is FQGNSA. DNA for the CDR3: TGTGCCAGCAGCTACCGAGCAGGGGACAGTGAGCCCCAGCATTTT. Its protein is CASSYRAGDSEPQHF.

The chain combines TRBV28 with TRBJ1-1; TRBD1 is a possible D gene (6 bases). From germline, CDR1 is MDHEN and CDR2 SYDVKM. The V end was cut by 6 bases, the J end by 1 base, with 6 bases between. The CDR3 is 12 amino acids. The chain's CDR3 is CASRGQNTEAFF. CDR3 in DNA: TGTGCCAGCAGGGGACAGAACACTGAAGCTTTCTTT.

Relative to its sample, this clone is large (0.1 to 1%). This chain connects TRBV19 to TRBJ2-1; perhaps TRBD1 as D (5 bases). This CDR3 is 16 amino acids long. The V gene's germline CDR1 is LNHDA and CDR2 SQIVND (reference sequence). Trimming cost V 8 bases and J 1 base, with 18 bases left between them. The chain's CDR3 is CASATPDSLSYNEQFF. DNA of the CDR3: TGTGCCAGTGCTACTCCTGACAGCTTATCCTACAATGAGCAGTTCTTC. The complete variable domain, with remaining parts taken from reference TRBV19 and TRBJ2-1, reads DGGITQSPKYLFRKEGQNVTLSCEQNLNHDAMYWYRQDPGQGLRLIYYSQIVNDFQKGDIAEGYSVSREKKESFPLTVTSAQKNPTAFYLCASATPDSLSYNEQFFGPGTRLTVL.

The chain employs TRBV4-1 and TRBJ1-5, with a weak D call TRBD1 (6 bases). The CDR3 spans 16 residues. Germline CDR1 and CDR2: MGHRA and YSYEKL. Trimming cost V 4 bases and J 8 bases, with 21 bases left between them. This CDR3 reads CASSLRGGQGGEPQHF. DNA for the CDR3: TGCGCCAGCAGCCTACGAGGCGGACAAGGGGGAGAGCCCCAGCATTTT.

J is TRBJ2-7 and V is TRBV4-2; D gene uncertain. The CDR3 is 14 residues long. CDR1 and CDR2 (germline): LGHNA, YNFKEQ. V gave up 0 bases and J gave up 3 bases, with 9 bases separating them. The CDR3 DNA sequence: TGTGCCAGCAGCCAAGACAGGTCTGGCTACGAGCAGTACTTC. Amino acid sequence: CASSQDRSGYEQYF.

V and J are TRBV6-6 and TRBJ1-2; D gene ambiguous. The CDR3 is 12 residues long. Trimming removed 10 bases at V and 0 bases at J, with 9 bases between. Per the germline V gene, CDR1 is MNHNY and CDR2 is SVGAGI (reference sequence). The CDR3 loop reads CATAGTNYGYTF. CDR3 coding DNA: TGTGCCACCGCCGGGACTAACTATGGCTACACCTTC.

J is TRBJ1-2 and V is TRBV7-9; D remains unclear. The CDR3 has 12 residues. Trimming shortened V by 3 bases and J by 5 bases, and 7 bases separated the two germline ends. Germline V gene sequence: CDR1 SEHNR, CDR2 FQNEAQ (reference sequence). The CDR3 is CASSFNMYGYTF. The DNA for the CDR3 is TGTGCCAGCAGCTTCAACATGTATGGCTACACCTTC.

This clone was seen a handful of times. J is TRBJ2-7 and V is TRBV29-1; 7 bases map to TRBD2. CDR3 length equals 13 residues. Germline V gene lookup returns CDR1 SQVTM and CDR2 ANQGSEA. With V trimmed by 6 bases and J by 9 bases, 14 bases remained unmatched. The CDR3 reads CSVRAGRERGQYF. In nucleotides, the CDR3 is TGCAGCGTCCGGGCTGGGAGGGAAAGAGGGCAGTACTTC.

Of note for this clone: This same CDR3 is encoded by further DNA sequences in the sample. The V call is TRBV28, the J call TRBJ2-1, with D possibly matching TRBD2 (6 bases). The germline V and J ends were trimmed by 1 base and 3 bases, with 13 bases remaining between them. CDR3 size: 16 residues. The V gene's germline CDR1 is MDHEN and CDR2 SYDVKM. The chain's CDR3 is CASSLSVSGYYNEQFF. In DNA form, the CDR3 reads TGTGCCAGCAGTTTATCGGTTAGCGGATACTACAATGAGCAGTTCTTC. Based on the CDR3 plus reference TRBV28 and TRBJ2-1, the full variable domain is DVKVTQSSRYLVKRTGEKVFLECVQDMDHENMFWYRQDPGLGLRLIYFSYDVKMKEKGDIPEGYSVSREKKERFSLILESASTNQTSMYLCASSLSVSGYYNEQFFGPGTRLTVL.